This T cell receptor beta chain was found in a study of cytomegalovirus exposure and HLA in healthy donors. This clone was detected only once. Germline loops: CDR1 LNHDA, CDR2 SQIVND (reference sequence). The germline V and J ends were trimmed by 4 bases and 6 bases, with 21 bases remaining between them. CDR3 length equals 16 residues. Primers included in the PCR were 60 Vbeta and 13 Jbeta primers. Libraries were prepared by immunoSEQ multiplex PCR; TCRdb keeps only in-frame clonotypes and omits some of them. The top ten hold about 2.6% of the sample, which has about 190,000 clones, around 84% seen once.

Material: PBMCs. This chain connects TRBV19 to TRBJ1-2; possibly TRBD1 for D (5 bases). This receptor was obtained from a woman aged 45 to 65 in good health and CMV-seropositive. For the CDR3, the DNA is TGTGCCAGTAGTACACCAGAGACAGCCTATGTTGATGGCTACACCTTC. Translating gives CASSTPETAYVDGYTF.